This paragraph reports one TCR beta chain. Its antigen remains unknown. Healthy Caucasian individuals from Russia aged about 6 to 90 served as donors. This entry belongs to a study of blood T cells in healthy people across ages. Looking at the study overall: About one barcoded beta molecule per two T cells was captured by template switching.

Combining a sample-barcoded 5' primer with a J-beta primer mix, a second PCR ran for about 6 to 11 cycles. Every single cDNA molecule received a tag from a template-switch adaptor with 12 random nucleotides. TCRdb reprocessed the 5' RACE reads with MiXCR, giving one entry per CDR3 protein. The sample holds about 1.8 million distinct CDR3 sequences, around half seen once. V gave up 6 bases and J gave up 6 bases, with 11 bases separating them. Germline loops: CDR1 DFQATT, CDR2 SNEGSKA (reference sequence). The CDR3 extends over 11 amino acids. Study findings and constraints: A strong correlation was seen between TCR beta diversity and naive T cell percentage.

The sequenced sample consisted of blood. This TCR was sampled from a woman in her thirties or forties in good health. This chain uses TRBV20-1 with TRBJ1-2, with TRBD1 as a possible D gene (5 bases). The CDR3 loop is CSAESRDGYTF. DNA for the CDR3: TGCAGTGCAGAATCCAGGGATGGCTACACCTTC.